These T cell receptor beta chains were read from a single sample in a study of Tregs in tolerant kidney transplant recipients. Libraries were prepared by immunoSEQ multiplex PCR; TCRdb keeps only in-frame clonotypes and omits some of them. The table has 85,000 to 95,000 clones, 85% to 95% seen once. Material for sequencing was CD8+ T cells from blood. The receptors here all came from a human donor in good health. The CDR3 runs from the conserved cysteine through the conserved F or W. D genes are given only for firm matches. Not all rows give a size; the values are once, few, many and, for expanded clones, a class.

D	V	J	size	DNA	CDR3
TRBD2	TRBV11-3	TRBJ2-3	-	TGTGCCAGCAGCTTACGGGGGGGTACAGATACGCAGTATTTT	CASSLRGGTDTQYF
-	TRBV6-1	TRBJ2-7	-	TGTGCCAGCAGTGAACATCCTAGCGACACCGGCGAGCAGTACTTC	CASSEHPSDTGEQYF
TRBD1	TRBV5-6	TRBJ2-1	-	TGTGCCAGCAGATTCCCGGGACAGGGGGCCGATGAGCAGTTCTTC	CASRFPGQGADEQFF
TRBD1	TRBV5-4	TRBJ2-7	-	TGTGCCAGCAGCTTGGCCCGGACAGGGTTTTGGGGGCCAACCTACGAGCAGTACTTC	CASSLARTGFWGPTYEQYF
-	TRBV7-8	TRBJ2-3	-	TGTGCCAGCAGCTTAGGAGGAGGGTCAGACTTACCCGGAGATACGCAGTATTTT	CASSLGGGSDLPGDTQYF
-	TRBV5-6	TRBJ1-2	-	TGTGCCAGCAGCTTGGAAATCCGGACTAACTATGGCTACACCTTC	CASSLEIRTNYGYTF
-	TRBV27	TRBJ2-7	-	TGTGCCAGCAGTTTAAGAGCGGCCAGCTCCTACGAGCAGTACTTC	CASSLRAASSYEQYF
-	TRBV7-2	TRBJ2-2	-	TGTGCCAGCAGCTTAGATAGGGACCCCCAACCCGGGGAGCTGTTTTTT	CASSLDRDPQPGELFF
TRBD1	TRBV5-1	TRBJ2-2	-	TGCGCCAGCAGCGACCGGGACAGGGCCCCCCGGAACACCGGGGAGCTGTTTTTT	CASSDRDRAPRNTGELFF
-	TRBV19	TRBJ1-5	-	TGTGCCAGCACTGAGGTCAGGGGGCCCCAGCATTTT	CASTEVRGPQHF
-	TRBV6-5	TRBJ2-7	-	TGTGCCAGCAGCCCCGGACAGAGTTGGACCTACGAGCAGTACTTC	CASSPGQSWTYEQYF
-	TRBV19	TRBJ1-1	-	TGTGCCAGTAGTTCCTGGACCTGGGACACTGAAGCTTTCTTT	CASSSWTWDTEAFF
-	TRBV9	TRBJ2-3	-	TGTGCCAGCAGCCCACGTATGGGGGGTACCACAGATACGCAGTATTTT	CASSPRMGGTTDTQYF
TRBD2	TRBV6-5	TRBJ2-7	-	TGTGCCAGCAGTTACTCGACGGGACTAGCGAGCCACGAGCAGTACTTC	CASSYSTGLASHEQYF
-	TRBV15	TRBJ1-5	-	TGTGCCACCAGCAGAGAGAGACACCAGCCCCAGCATTTT	CATSRERHQPQHF
TRBD2	TRBV5-6	TRBJ2-1	-	TGTGCCAGCAGCTTGGATGGGACTAGAGGAGTTGAGCAGTTCTTC	CASSLDGTRGVEQFF
-	TRBV7-9	TRBJ1-2	-	TGTGCCAGCAGCCCCGGGAGCAGCCTTAACTATGGCTACACCTTC	CASSPGSSLNYGYTF
-	TRBV27	TRBJ2-7	-	TGTGCCAGCAGTTTGGCGGTTATAGGGGCCAACTCCTACGAGCAGTACTTC	CASSLAVIGANSYEQYF
-	TRBV15	TRBJ1-6	once	TGTGCCACCAGCAGAGGAAGGTTCGGTAATTCACCCCTCCACTTT	CATSRGRFGNSPLHF
-	TRBV6-5	TRBJ2-7	-	TGTGCCAGCAGTTACGCCTCCAATTACGAGCAGTACTTC	CASSYASNYEQYF
TRBD1	TRBV5-1	TRBJ2-7	-	TGCGCCAGCAGTTCCCGACAGGGAGTTAACTACGAGCAGTACTTC	CASSSRQGVNYEQYF
TRBD2	TRBV19	TRBJ2-3	-	TGTGCCAGTAGTACACTAGCGGGCCCCTTCAAACCTAGCACAGATACGCAGTATTTT	CASSTLAGPFKPSTDTQYF
-	TRBV11-1	TRBJ1-1	-	TGTGCCAGCAGCTTAGTTCAAGGGGGGTACACTGAAGCTTTCTTT	CASSLVQGGYTEAFF
TRBD1	TRBV10-2	TRBJ2-1	-	TGCGCCAGCACCCGGGACAGAAGCTCCTACAATGAGCAGTTCTTC	CASTRDRSSYNEQFF
-	TRBV29-1	TRBJ1-1	-	TGCAGCGTTGAAGATCGGGCCAGGGTAGGTGAAGCTTTCTTT	CSVEDRARVGEAFF
TRBD2	TRBV5-1	TRBJ2-3	-	TGCGCCAGCAGTCATACTAGCGGGAGCTTTACAGATACGCAGTATTTT	CASSHTSGSFTDTQYF
-	TRBV30	TRBJ1-5	-	TGTGCCTGGAGTCAACAGGCGAATCAGCCCCAGCATTTT	CAWSQQANQPQHF
TRBD1	TRBV5-6	TRBJ1-2	-	TGTGCCAGCTCCGACAGGGGTCACGGCACCTTC	CASSDRGHGTF
-	TRBV4-1	TRBJ2-7	-	TGCGCCAGCAGCCAAGAGGGGGCCACCTACGAGCAGTACTTC	CASSQEGATYEQYF
-	TRBV7-2	TRBJ2-2	-	TGTGCCAGCAGCTTAGAGATGGGACTCACGAACACCGGGGAGCTGTTTTTT	CASSLEMGLTNTGELFF
TRBD1	TRBV5-4	TRBJ1-3	-	TGTGCCAGCCACTGGCAGGGGGCGTTGGGAAACACCATATATTTT	CASHWQGALGNTIYF
TRBD1	TRBV19	TRBJ2-7	-	TGTGCCAGTAGTACGGGACAGGGGCTAGATGAGCAGTACTTC	CASSTGQGLDEQYF
-	TRBV6-5	TRBJ2-7	-	TGTGCCAGCAGTGAACTAGGCCGCGAGCAGTACTTC	CASSELGREQYF
-	TRBV10-3	TRBJ1-5	-	TGTGCCATCAGTGGGAGTTTCGGCAATCAGCCCCAGCATTTT	CAISGSFGNQPQHF
TRBD2	TRBV27	TRBJ2-1	-	TGTGCCAGCATCAATAGAGCGGGAGAACCGAGCTCCTACAATGAGCAGTTCTTC	CASINRAGEPSSYNEQFF
-	TRBV10-2	TRBJ2-2	once	TGCGCCAGCAGGGGTGGGGGGTTGAACACCGGGGAGCTGTTTTTT	CASRGGGLNTGELFF
-	TRBV30	TRBJ2-3	-	TGTGCCTGGAGTCCCCGGGATACGCAGTATTTT	CAWSPRDTQYF